This T cell receptor (beta chain) originates from a study of blood T cell repertoires in COVID-19. Overall study context: From T cells, B-cell-depleted T cells, or PBMCs came the material, which was cDNA or gDNA.

Per the authors' pipeline: Reference gene primers were amplified, and this amplification served to estimate nucleated cell counts. The assay was immunoSEQ multiplex PCR, and TCRdb's table has in-frame clones only and misses some. V, J and clone size are those of that table, while D and trimming were read from the DNA. Counted here are 470,000 or so clones, about 90% occurring once; the ten biggest clones make up approximately 2%. Across 20 to 25 US areas, participants ranged in age from roughly 18 to 95 years. CDR3 length equals 13 residues. Between the trimmed V and J ends, which lost 2 bases and 5 bases, there was a span of 9 bases. Germline CDR1 reads MNHEY; CDR2 reads SVGAGI.

The receptor's source is a woman aged 18-29 years with acute COVID-19. Sequenced sample: PBMCs or T cells enriched from blood (not recorded which). V is TRBV6-5 and J is TRBJ1-2; D gene ambiguous. In DNA form, the CDR3 reads TGTGCCAGCAGTTACGGGCAGGATTATGGCTACACCTTC. Amino acids: CASSYGQDYGYTF.